The rows below give T cell receptor beta chains drawn from one sample of a study of T cells in tuberculosis. Sequencing used immunoSEQ multiplex PCR; TCRdb keeps in-frame clones, though not all of them. The profile shows approximately 49,000 clones, nearly 95% of them singletons. This material consisted of PBMCs, taken at tuberculosis diagnosis. The receptor source for this set is an adult with tuberculosis. The CDR3 runs from the conserved cysteine through the conserved F or W. D genes are given only for firm matches. Some rows have no size entry. The others give once, few or many, or a class for an expanded clone.

V gene	D gene	clone size	J gene	CDR3 DNA	CDR3 protein
TRBV5-1	NA	NA	TRBJ2-7	TGCGCCAGCAGCTTGTCCTCGGGAAACGAGCAGTACTTC	CASSLSSGNEQYF
TRBV7-2	NA	NA	TRBJ1-1	TGTGCCAGCAGCGCCCGCACGGGGAACACTGAAGCTTTCTTT	CASSARTGNTEAFF
TRBV7-3	TRBD2	NA	TRBJ2-1	TGTGCCAGCAGCTCGATCGGGACTAGCGGGACCAACAATGAGCAGTTCTTC	CASSSIGTSGTNNEQFF
TRBV30	TRBD2	NA	TRBJ2-5	TGTGCCTGGAGTGCTATAGGCGGGAGAGTAGAGACCCAGTACTTC	CAWSAIGGRVETQYF
TRBV15	TRBD1	NA	TRBJ2-5	TGTGCCACCAGCTCCCGTGGAGGACAGGGCGGGGAAGAGACCCAGTACTTC	CATSSRGGQGGEETQYF
TRBV11-2	NA	NA	TRBJ1-1	TGTGCCAGCAGCTTAGTCAAGCGGCAGACCACTGAAGCTTTCTTT	CASSLVKRQTTEAFF
TRBV5-8	TRBD1	NA	TRBJ2-2	TGTGCCAGCCTCCGGACAGGGAGGATAAGCGGGGAGCTGTTTTTT	CASLRTGRISGELFF
TRBV4-1	NA	NA	TRBJ1-2	TGCGCCAGCAGCCCCTCCGGACACCAGTTCTATGGCTACACCTTC	CASSPSGHQFYGYTF
TRBV27	NA	once	TRBJ2-5	TGTGCCAGCAGTCCCCATCAAGAGACCCAGTACTTC	CASSPHQETQYF
TRBV6-1	NA	NA	TRBJ1-1	TGTGCCAGCAGCATGACAGTGAACACTGAAGCTTTCTTT	CASSMTVNTEAFF
TRBV2	TRBD2	NA	TRBJ2-3	TGTGCCAGCAGTAAGCGGGACACAGATACGCAGTATTTT	CASSKRDTDTQYF
TRBV5-4	TRBD1	NA	TRBJ2-5	TGTGCCAGCAGCTTGGAACTTCCCGGGACAGGAGAGACCCAGTACTTC	CASSLELPGTGETQYF
TRBV28	NA	NA	TRBJ1-1	TGTGCCAGCAGTATATACAGGGTGGGCAGCCTGAACACTGAAGCTTTCTTT	CASSIYRVGSLNTEAFF
TRBV15	TRBD2	once	TRBJ2-1	TGTGCCACTAGCGGGAGCTCCTACAATGAGCAGTTCTTC	CATSGSSYNEQFF
TRBV28	NA	NA	TRBJ1-2	TGTGCCAGCAGTTTATGGGAGGGCGGCTACACCTTC	CASSLWEGGYTF
TRBV27	TRBD2	NA	TRBJ2-3	TGTGCCAGCAGTTTAATCGGGTCCGGGACTAGAGGGGCAGATACGCAGTATTTT	CASSLIGSGTRGADTQYF
TRBV9	TRBD1	once	TRBJ2-7	TGTGCCAGCAGCCCCCGGACAGGGTTCACCTACGAGCAGTACTTC	CASSPRTGFTYEQYF
TRBV7-9	NA	once	TRBJ2-7	TGTGCCAGCAGCCACTCCGGGGCGGTGGGAGGAGGCGAGCAGTACTTC	CASSHSGAVGGGEQYF
TRBV5-1	TRBD1	NA	TRBJ2-7	TGCGCCAGCAGCTTGAAGGGGGCCTCCTACGAGCAGTACTTC	CASSLKGASYEQYF
TRBV30	TRBD1	NA	TRBJ2-4	TGTGCCTGGACCGGGACAGGCCCAGGCATTCAGTACTTC	CAWTGTGPGIQYF
TRBV28	TRBD1	NA	TRBJ1-5	TGTGCCAGCAGTTTAGATAGGGGGCAGGACAATCAGCCCCAGCATTTT	CASSLDRGQDNQPQHF
TRBV19	NA	NA	TRBJ1-1	TGTGCCAGTAGTATAGTTCCCCGGGGGAACACTGAAGCTTTCTTT	CASSIVPRGNTEAFF
TRBV6-1	NA	NA	TRBJ2-7	TGTGCCAGCACCGGGTTGGACGAGCAGTACTTC	CASTGLDEQYF